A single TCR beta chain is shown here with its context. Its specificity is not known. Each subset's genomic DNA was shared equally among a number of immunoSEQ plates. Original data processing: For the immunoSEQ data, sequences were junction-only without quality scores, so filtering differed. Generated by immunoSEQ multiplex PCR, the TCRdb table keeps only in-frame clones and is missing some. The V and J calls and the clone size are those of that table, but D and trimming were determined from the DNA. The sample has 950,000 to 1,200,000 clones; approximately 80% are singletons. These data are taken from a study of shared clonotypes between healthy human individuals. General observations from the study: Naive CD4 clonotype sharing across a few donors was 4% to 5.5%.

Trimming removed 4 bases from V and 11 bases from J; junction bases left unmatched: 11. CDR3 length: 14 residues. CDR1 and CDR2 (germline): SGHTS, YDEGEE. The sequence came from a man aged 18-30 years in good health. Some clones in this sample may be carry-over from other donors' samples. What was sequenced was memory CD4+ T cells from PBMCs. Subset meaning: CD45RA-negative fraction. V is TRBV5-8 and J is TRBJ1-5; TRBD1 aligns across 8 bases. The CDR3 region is CASSQDRVRSSQHF. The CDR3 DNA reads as TGTGCCAGCAGCCAGGACAGGGTCCGGAGTTCCCAGCATTTT.